The 17 T cell receptor beta chains below all came from one sample that was sequenced in a study of molecular identifiers for immune sequencing clone quantification. TCRdb itself ran the PCR reads through MiXCR, one entry per CDR3 protein. The sample has hundreds of thousands of distinct CDR3 sequences; just under 20% are singletons. The sequenced sample consisted of naive CD8+ T cells from blood, with Jurkat cell RNA spiked in. Subset denoted: FACS-sorted CD8+CD4-CCR7+CD45RA+ naive T cells. These receptors were collected from a human donor in good health. Some libraries in this study had Jurkat cell RNA spiked in.

This clonotype appeared many times. This sequence joins TRBV6-5 and TRBJ2-2; the D is unclear. The CDR3 is made up of 13 amino acids. V lost 0 bases and J lost 7, with 6 bases in between. Germline-derived CDR1 and CDR2 are MNHEY and SVGAGI. The CDR3 nucleotides read TGTGCCAGCAGTTACTCGATTGGCGGGGAGCTGTTTTTT. The encoded protein is CASSYSIGGELFF.

This clonotype was picked up a small number of times. The CDR3 carries no conserved terminal phenylalanine or tryptophan, so it likely arises from a read error. V gene TRBV7-3 combines with J gene TRBJ2-1; TRBD2 agrees at 9 bases. The length of the CDR3 is 15 residues. The V segment lost 2 bases and the J segment 5 bases; nucleotides outside the gene matches: 4. Germline V gene data show CDR1 as SGHTA and CDR2 as FQGTGA. Here the CDR3 reads CASSLVAGAHNEQFS. CDR3 bases: TGTGCCAGCAGCTTAGTAGCGGGAGCCCACAATGAGCAGTTCTCC.

This clonotype showed up many times. The V call is TRBV19, the J call TRBJ1-5; D call uncertain. The V gene's germline CDR1 is LNHDA and CDR2 SQIVND (reference sequence). The V end was cut by 7 bases, the J end by 2 bases, with 6 bases between. This CDR3 spans 12 amino acids. CDR3 bases: TGTGCCAGTACTAGGGGCAATCAGCCCCAGCATTTT. As protein: CASTRGNQPQHF.

The chain combines TRBV9 with TRBJ2-5; D might be TRBD2 (6 bases). V shed 3 bases and J shed 4 bases, with 22 bases lying between them. The CDR3 covers 17 residues. Germline V gives CDR1 SGDLS, CDR2 YYNGEE. DNA for the CDR3: TGTGCCAGCAGCGAGGCCTTGGCCGGGGGAGTCGGAGAGACCCAGTACTTC. Its protein is CASSEALAGGVGETQYF.

There are a few counts of this clonotype. This chain links TRBV12-3 or TRBV12-4 with TRBJ1-2; TRBD1 might be the D (5 bases). The V end lost 6 bases, the J end lost 13 bases, and 21 bases lay between the germline ends. The CDR3 is 13 amino acids. This CDR3 is CASSPDPGPLFTF. CDR3 DNA: TGTGCCAGCAGCCCGGACCCGGGACCCCTCTTCACCTTC.

In its sample, this clonotype was seen a few times. The rearrangement links TRBV4-3 to TRBJ2-2; the match to TRBD2 covers 11 bases. In germline, CDR1 is LGHNA, CDR2 YSLEER. With 2 bases clipped from V and 5 bases from J, the junction kept 7 bases outside the gene matches. The CDR3 is 17 amino acids. Written as DNA, the CDR3 is TGCGCCAGCAGCCAATCCAGACTAGCGGGAAATACCGGGGAGCTGTTTTTT. Residues: CASSQSRLAGNTGELFF.

This clonotype was recorded many times. V usage is TRBV20-1 and J usage is TRBJ2-7, with D tentatively TRBD2 (6 bases). Germline lookup yields CDR1 DFQATT and CDR2 SNEGSKA (reference sequence). This CDR3 has 14 residues. The V and J ends lost 4 bases and 2 bases respectively, with 15 bases between them. CDR3 sequence (DNA): TGCAGTGCTATGGAGCGGGCTGGGACCTACGAGCAGTACTTC. It encodes CSAMERAGTYEQYF.

Remarks on this clonotype: It may be a read error: a sequence one base away is much more abundant. The chain recombines TRBV29-1 with TRBJ2-3; 7 bases are shared with TRBD2. The CDR3 loop spans 15 amino acids. V dropped 6 bases and J dropped 8; count of bases not matched to a gene: 17. Germline lookup yields CDR1 SQVTM and CDR2 ANQGSEA. The CDR3 DNA sequence: TGCAGCGTGGGGGGGTATGGCGGGAGTATTGTTACGCAGTATTTT. Translation: CSVGGYGGSIVTQYF.

In this sample, this clonotype turned up many times. The chain has TRBV14 and TRBJ2-3; D may be TRBD1 or TRBD2 (5 bases each). Trimming cost V 3 bases and J 2 bases, with 21 bases left between them. The CDR3 extends over 18 amino acids. Germline-derived CDR1 and CDR2 are SGHDN and FVKESK. The CDR3 reads CASSQLFGRDGFTDTQYF. The CDR3 nucleotides read TGTGCCAGCAGCCAGCTCTTTGGTCGGGACGGATTCACAGATACGCAGTATTTT.

This clonotype was seen ten or more times. The V call is TRBV9, the J call TRBJ2-3, with 10 bases identical to TRBD2. Germline CDR1 and CDR2: SGDLS and YYNGEE. This CDR3 has 17 residues. The ends lost 0 bases at V and 6 bases at J; junction bases unmatched: 10. The CDR3 DNA follows: TGTGCCAGCAGCGTAGACCGGAGCGGGAGGGCCGCCGATACGCAGTATTTT. Translated, it gives CASSVDRSGRAADTQYF.

The CDR3 here is CASSAYSGVGTGELFF. In DNA, the CDR3 is TGTGCCAGCAGCGCTTACAGCGGGGTAGGGACCGGGGAGCTGTTTTTT. The chain has TRBV9 and TRBJ2-2; TRBD2 agrees at 7 bases. The CDR3 has 16 amino acids. CDR1 and CDR2 from the germline V gene are SGDLS and YYNGEE. After removal of 3 bases from V and 5 bases from J, the junction contained 10 bases not matched to a gene.

This clonotype has just a few counts. The rearrangement links TRBV19 to TRBJ2-1, with D maybe TRBD2 (6 bases). Germline V lookup: CDR1 LNHDA, CDR2 SQIVND (reference sequence). V gave up 3 bases and J gave up 2 bases, with 14 bases separating them. The CDR3 runs to 16 residues. The CDR3, as DNA: TGTGCCAGTAGTATCACCACCGGGACTGCCTACAATGAGCAGTTCTTC. Translating gives CASSITTGTAYNEQFF.

This clonotype has at least ten counts. This chain links TRBV12-3 or TRBV12-4 with TRBJ1-4; the D gene is possibly TRBD1 (6 bases). The CDR3 loop spans 12 amino acids. V was trimmed by 7 bases and J by 8 bases, leaving 11 bases between them. CDR3 nucleotides: TGTGCCAGCACCAGGGGAGACGAAAAACTGTTTTTT. Amino acids: CASTRGDEKLFF.

This clonotype was detected many times. The chain has TRBV6-2 or TRBV6-3 and TRBJ2-1; D not certain. Germline V gene data show CDR1 as MNHEY and CDR2 as SVGEGT. V lost 6 bases to trimming and J lost 8 bases, with 8 bases between them. This CDR3 spans 11 amino acids. DNA of the CDR3: TGTGCCAGCAGGGGTTGGGATGAGCAGTTCTTC. Translating gives CASRGWDEQFF.

This clonotype was seen many times. The rearrangement links TRBV28 to TRBJ2-1, with no clear D. The V gene lost 6 bases and the J gene lost 0 bases, with 9 bases spanning the gap. The germline gives CDR1 MDHEN, CDR2 SYDVKM. The CDR3 loop spans 14 amino acids. The CDR3 spells CASRAESSYNEQFF. The CDR3 DNA follows: TGTGCCAGCAGAGCAGAGAGCTCCTACAATGAGCAGTTCTTC.

This clonotype was seen a few times. This rearrangement joins TRBV4-3 to TRBJ2-1; tentatively, D is TRBD2 (7 bases). This CDR3 is 15 amino acids long. V lost 1 base and J lost 7, with 14 bases in between. The germline CDR1 and CDR2 sequences are LGHNA and YSLEER. CDR3 residues: CASSQGRGPGNEQFF. In nucleotides, the CDR3 is TGCGCCAGCAGCCAAGGGCGGGGGCCGGGAAATGAGCAGTTCTTC.

In its sample, this clonotype was seen a few times. This rearrangement joins TRBV9 to TRBJ2-7; D is tentatively TRBD1 or TRBD2 (5 bases each). This CDR3 spans 14 amino acids. V dropped 4 bases and J dropped 6 bases, with 17 bases sitting between them. Germline CDR1 is SGDLS and CDR2 is YYNGEE. The CDR3 coding sequence is TGTGCCAGCAGCCCATCAGACGGGGCCGTCGAGCAGTACTTC. Encoded protein: CASSPSDGAVEQYF.